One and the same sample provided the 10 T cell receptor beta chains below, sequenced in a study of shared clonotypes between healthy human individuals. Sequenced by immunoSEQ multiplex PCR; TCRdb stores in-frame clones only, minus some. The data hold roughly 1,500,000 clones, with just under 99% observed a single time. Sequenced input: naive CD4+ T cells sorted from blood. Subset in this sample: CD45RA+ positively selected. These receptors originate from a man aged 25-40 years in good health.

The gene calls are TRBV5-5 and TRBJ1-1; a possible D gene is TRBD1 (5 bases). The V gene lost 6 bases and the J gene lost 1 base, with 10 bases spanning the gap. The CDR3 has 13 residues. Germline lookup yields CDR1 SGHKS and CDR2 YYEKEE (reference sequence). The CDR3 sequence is CASNEGPNTEAFF. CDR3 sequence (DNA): TGTGCCAGCAATGAGGGGCCGAACACTGAAGCTTTCTTT.

In DNA form, the CDR3 reads TGTGCCAGCAGTGGGCCGGGACCCAGCGGGCAGACCCAGTACTTC. Translated: CASSGPGPSGQTQYF. The chain uses TRBV6-1 and TRBJ2-5; tentatively, D is TRBD2 (6 bases). This CDR3 is built from 15 residues. The V gene's germline CDR1 is MNHNS and CDR2 SASEGT. The V gene lost 4 bases and the J gene lost 6 bases, with 18 bases spanning the gap.

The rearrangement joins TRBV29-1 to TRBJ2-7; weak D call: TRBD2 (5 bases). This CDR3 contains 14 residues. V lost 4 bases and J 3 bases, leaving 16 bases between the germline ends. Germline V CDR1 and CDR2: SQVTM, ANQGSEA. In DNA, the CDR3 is TGCAGCGTTGGCGGGTCCAAGGGAAACTACGAGCAGTACTTC. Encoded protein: CSVGGSKGNYEQYF.

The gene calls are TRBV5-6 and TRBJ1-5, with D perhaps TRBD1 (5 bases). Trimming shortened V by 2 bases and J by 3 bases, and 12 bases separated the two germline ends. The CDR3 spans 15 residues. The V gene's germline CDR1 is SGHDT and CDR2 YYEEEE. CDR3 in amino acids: CASSFRDVVNQPQHF. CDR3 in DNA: TGTGCCAGCAGCTTCCGGGACGTAGTCAATCAGCCCCAGCATTTT.

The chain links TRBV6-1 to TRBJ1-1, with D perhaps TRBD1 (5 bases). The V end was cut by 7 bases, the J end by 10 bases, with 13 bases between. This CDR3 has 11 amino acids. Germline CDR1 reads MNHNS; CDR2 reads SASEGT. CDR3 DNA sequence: TGTGCCAGCACTGCATGGGACCGAGCTTTCTTT. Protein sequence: CASTAWDRAFF.

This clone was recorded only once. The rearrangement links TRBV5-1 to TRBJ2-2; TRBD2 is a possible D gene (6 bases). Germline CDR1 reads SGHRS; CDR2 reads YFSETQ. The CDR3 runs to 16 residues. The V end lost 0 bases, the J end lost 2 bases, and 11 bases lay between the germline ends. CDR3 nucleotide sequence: TGCGCCAGCAGCTTGGCCCGGGGACTTAACACCGGGGAGCTGTTTTTT. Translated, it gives CASSLARGLNTGELFF.

CDR3 nucleotide sequence: TGTGCCAGCAGTGAACCGGGACTAGCGGGATTTGACGAGCAGTACTTC. Encoded protein: CASSEPGLAGFDEQYF. The chain carries TRBV2 and TRBJ2-7; TRBD2 matches 13 bases. The ends lost 2 bases at V and 5 bases at J; junction bases unmatched: 6. The length of the CDR3 is 16 residues. CDR1 is SNHLY, CDR2 FYNNEI, per germline.

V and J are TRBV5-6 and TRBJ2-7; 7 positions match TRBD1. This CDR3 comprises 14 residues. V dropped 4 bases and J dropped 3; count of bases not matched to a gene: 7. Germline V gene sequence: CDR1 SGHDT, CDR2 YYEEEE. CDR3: CASSRGQSLYEQYF. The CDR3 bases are TGTGCCAGCAGCAGGGGACAGTCTCTCTACGAGCAGTACTTC.

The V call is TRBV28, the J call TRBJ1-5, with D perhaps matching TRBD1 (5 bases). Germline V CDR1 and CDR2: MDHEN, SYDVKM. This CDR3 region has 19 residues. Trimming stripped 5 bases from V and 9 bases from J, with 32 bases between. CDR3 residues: CASSRYRDGTFYLGWPQHF. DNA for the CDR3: TGTGCCAGCAGTCGGTATAGGGACGGAACGTTTTATTTAGGGTGGCCCCAGCATTTT. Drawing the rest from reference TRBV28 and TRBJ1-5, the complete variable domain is DVKVTQSSRYLVKRTGEKVFLECVQDMDHENMFWYRQDPGLGLRLIYFSYDVKMKEKGDIPEGYSVSREKKERFSLILESASTNQTSMYLCASSRYRDGTFYLGWPQHFGDGTRLSIL.

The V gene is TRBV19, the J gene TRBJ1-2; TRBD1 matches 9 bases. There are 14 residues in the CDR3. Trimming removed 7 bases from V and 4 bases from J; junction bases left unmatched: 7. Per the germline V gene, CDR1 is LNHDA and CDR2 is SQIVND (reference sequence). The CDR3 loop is CASNVQGALYGYTF. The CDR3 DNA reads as TGTGCCAGTAATGTACAGGGGGCCCTCTATGGCTACACCTTC.